This T cell receptor (beta chain) was found in a study of human T cells and chemical hapten exposure. This clonotype has only a few counts. In germline, CDR1 is ENHRY, CDR2 SYGVKD. This CDR3 is 18 amino acids long. With V trimmed by 0 bases and J by 8 bases, 16 bases remained unmatched. Sample time point: healthy volunteer bleed at 2 weeks. Total RNA extraction was carried out from unfractionated whole blood. TCRdb reprocessed the RACE reads via MiXCR and lists one record per CDR3 protein. The table lists some 120,000 distinct CDR3 sequences, roughly 9.5% of them singletons, with around 1.7% in the top ten.

This receptor was obtained from a male donor in good health. Some clones in this sample may be carry-over from other donors' samples. The chain employs TRBV10-3 and TRBJ2-1, with 7 nucleotides matching TRBD2. Sequencing was performed on whole blood. The CDR3 DNA is TGTGCCATCAGTGAGTCAACCTTCGGTCGCGGGAGACTCCATGAGCAGTTCTTC. Translating it yields CAISESTFGRGRLHEQFF.